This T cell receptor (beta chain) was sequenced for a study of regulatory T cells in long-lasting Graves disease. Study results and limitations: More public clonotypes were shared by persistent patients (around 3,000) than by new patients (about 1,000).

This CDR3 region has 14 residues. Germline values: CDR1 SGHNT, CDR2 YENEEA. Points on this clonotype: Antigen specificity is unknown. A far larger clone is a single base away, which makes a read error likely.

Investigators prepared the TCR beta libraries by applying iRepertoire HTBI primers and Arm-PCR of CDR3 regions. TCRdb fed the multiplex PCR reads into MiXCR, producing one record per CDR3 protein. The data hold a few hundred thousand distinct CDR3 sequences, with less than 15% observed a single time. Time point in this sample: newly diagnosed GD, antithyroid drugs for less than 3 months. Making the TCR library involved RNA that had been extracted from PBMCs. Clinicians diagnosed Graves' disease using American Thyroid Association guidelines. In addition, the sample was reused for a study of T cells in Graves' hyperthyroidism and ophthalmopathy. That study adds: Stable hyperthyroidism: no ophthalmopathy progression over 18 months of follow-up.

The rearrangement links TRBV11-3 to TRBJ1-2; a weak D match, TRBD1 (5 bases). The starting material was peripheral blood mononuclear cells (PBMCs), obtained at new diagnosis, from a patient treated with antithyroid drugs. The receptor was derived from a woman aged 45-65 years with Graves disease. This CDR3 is CASSSSGTNCGYTF. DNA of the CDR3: TGTGCCAGCAGTTCCTCCGGGACTAACTGTGGCTACACCTTC.